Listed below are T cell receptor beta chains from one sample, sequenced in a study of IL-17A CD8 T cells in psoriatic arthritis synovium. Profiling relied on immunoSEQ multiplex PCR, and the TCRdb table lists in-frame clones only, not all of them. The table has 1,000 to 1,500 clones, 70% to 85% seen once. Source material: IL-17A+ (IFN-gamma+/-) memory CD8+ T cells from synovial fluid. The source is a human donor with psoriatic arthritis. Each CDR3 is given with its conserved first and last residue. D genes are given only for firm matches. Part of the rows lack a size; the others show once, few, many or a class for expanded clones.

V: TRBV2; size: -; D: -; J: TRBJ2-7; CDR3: CASSGLGGHEQYF; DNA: TGTGCCAGCAGCGGCCTCGGGGGGCACGAGCAGTACTTC
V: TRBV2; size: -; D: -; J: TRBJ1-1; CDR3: CASSSFRDGHPYAEAFF; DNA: TGTGCCAGCAGCTCTTTCCGGGACGGCCACCCTTACGCTGAAGCTTTCTTT
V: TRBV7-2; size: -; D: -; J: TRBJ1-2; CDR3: CASSSPPSYHYGYTF; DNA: TGTGCCAGCAGCTCACCGCCAAGTTACCACTATGGCTACACCTTC
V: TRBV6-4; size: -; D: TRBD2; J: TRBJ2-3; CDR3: CASSSLAGGLDTQYF; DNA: TGTGCCAGCAGTTCTCTAGCGGGGGGGCTAGATACGCAGTATTTT
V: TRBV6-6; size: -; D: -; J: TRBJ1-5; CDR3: CASSDSENQPQHF; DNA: TGTGCCAGCAGCGACAGCGAGAATCAGCCCCAGCATTTT
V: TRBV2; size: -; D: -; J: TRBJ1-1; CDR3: CASSGGSLMNTEAFF; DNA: TGTGCCAGCAGTGGGGGCAGTCTCATGAACACTGAAGCTTTCTTT
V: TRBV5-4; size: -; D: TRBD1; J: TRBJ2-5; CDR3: CASSSGGKQGARETQYF; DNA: TGTGCCAGCAGCTCCGGTGGAAAACAGGGGGCGCGAGAGACCCAGTACTTC
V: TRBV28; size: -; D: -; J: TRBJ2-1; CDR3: CASSETHTDNEQFF; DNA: TGTGCCAGCAGTGAGACGCATACAGACAATGAGCAGTTCTTC
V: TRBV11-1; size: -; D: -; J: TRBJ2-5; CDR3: CASSLVGRAQETQYF; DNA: TGTGCCAGCAGCTTAGTCGGCAGGGCTCAAGAGACCCAGTACTTC
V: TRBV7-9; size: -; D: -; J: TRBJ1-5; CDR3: CASSFGGDNQPQHF; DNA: TGTGCCAGCAGCTTCGGGGGGGACAATCAGCCCCAGCATTTT
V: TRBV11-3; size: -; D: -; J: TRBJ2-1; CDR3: CASRGGAGEQFF; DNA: TGTGCCAGCCGTGGGGGGGCCGGTGAGCAGTTCTTC
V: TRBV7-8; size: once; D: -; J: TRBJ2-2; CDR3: CASSLQGTGELFF; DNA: TGTGCCAGCAGCTTGCAGGGGACCGGGGAGCTGTTTTTT
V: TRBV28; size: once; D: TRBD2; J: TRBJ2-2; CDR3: CASSLRGYAGGPVAGELFF; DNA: TGTGCCAGCAGTTTAAGGGGCTACGCGGGGGGGCCCGTGGCCGGGGAGCTGTTTTTT
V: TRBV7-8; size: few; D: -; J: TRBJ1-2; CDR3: CASSLVGVNYGYTF; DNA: TGTGCCAGCAGCTTAGTGGGGGTTAACTATGGCTACACCTTC
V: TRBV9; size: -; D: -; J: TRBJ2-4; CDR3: CASSPGLNIQYF; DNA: TGTGCCAGCAGTCCGGGCCTTAACATTCAGTACTTC
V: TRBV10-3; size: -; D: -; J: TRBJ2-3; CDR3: CAIKGGSGTDTQYF; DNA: TGTGCCATCAAGGGGGGGTCGGGCACAGATACGCAGTATTTT
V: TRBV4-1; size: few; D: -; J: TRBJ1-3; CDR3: CASSPYSGNTIYF; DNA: TGCGCCAGCAGCCCTTACTCTGGAAACACCATATATTTT
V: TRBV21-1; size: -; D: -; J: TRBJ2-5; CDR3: CATTCPGFQETQYF; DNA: TGTGCCACGACCTGTCCCGGGTTTCAAGAGACCCAGTACTTC